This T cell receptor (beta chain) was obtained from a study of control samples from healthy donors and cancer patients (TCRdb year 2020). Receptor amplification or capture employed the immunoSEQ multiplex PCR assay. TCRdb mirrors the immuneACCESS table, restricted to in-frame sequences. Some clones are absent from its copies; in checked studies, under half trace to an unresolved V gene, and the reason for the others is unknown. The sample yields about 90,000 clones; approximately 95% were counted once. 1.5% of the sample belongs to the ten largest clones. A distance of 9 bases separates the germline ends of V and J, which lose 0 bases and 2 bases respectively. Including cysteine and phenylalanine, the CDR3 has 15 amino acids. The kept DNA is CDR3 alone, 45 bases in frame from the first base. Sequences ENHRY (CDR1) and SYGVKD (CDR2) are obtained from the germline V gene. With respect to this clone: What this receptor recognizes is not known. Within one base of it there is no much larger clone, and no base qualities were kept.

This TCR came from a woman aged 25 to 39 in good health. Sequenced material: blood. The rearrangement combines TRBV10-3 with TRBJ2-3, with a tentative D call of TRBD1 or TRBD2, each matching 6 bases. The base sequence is TGTGCCATCAGTGAGTCGAGGGGGGACACAGATACGCAGTATTTT. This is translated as CAISESRGDTDTQYF.